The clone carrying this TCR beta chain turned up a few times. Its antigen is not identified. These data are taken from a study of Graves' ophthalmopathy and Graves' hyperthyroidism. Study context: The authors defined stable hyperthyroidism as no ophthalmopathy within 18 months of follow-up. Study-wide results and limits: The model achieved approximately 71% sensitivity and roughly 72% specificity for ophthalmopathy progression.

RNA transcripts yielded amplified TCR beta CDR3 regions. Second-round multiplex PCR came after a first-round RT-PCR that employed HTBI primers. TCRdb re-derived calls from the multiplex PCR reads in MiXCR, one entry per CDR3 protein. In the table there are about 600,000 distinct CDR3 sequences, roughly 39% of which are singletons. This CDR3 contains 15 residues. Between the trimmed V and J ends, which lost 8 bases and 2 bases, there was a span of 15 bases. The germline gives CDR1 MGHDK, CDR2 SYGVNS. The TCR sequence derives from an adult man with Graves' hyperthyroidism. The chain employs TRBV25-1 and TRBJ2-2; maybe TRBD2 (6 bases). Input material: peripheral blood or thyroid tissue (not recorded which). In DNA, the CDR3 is TGTGCCAGCGGGTGGGGGACTGCAAACACCGGGGAGCTGTTTTTT. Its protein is CASGWGTANTGELFF.